Below, 21 T cell receptor beta chains from the same sample are listed, as sequenced in a study of blood T cell repertoires in COVID-19. Measured with immunoSEQ multiplex PCR; TCRdb has only the in-frame clones, and not every one. The table shows roughly 91,000 clones, with roughly 86% occurring only once. The material sequenced was peripheral blood. The origin of the receptors is a woman older than 75 with acute or convalescent COVID-19.

This clone was seen ten or more times. DNA for the CDR3: TGTGCCACCAGCAGAGGTGGTGCGGGGGGGCTGGATACGCAGTATTTT. This gives the protein CATSRGGAGGLDTQYF. The V gene is TRBV15, the J gene TRBJ2-3; TRBD2 aligns across 9 bases. V trimming: 1 base; J trimming: 6 bases; junction bases outside the gene matches: 8. The CDR3 is made up of 16 amino acids. CDR1 and CDR2 from the germline V gene are LNHNV and YYDKDF (reference sequence).

This clone has more than one count but fewer than ten. The genes are TRBV7-9 and TRBJ1-1, with TRBD1 as a possible D gene (6 bases). There are 13 residues in the CDR3. The V and J ends lost 5 bases and 5 bases respectively, with 12 bases between them. The germline CDR1 and CDR2 sequences are SEHNR and FQNEAQ (reference sequence). CDR3: CASSKQGGTEAFF. CDR3 nucleotide sequence: TGTGCCAGCAGCAAACAGGGAGGGACTGAAGCTTTCTTT.

The chain couples TRBV5-1 to TRBJ1-1, with 8 positions matching TRBD1. Losses at the gene ends were 0 bases for V and 3 bases for J; bases not matched to a gene: 1. Germline CDR1 SGHRS, CDR2 YFSETQ. The CDR3 has 14 amino acids. CDR3 sequence: CASSLVGQDTEAFF. DNA for the CDR3: TGCGCCAGCAGCTTGGTGGGACAGGACACTGAAGCTTTCTTT.

The rearrangement uses TRBV27 and TRBJ2-6; D call uncertain. The V gene's germline CDR1 is MNHEY and CDR2 SMNVEV (reference sequence). The CDR3 is 16 amino acids. V lost 2 bases, J lost 3 bases, and 11 bases lay in between. CDR3 coding DNA: TGTGCCAGCAGTTTACAACCGAGCAATGGGGCCAACGTCCTGACTTTC. It is translated as CASSLQPSNGANVLTF.

The V gene is TRBV9, the J gene TRBJ1-5; 11 bases match TRBD1. CDR1 SGDLS and CDR2 YYNGEE come from the germline V gene. The trim removed 4 bases at V and 6 bases at J, leaving 3 bases unmatched. The CDR3 consists of 14 residues. In DNA form, the CDR3 reads TGTGCCAGCAGCATAGGACAGGGGGCTCAGCCCCAGCATTTT. It codes for CASSIGQGAQPQHF.

This sequence joins TRBV11-2 and TRBJ2-3; 13 bases map to TRBD2. There are 16 residues in the CDR3. The trim removed 5 bases at V and 1 base at J, leaving 3 bases unmatched. Looked up from germline, CDR1 is SGHAT and CDR2 is FQNNGV. CDR3 DNA: TGTGCCAGCAGCCACGGACTAGCGGGGGGCACAGATACGCAGTATTTT. Translating gives CASSHGLAGGTDTQYF.

This rearrangement joins TRBV5-1 to TRBJ2-2; TRBD1 matches 7 bases. Trimming removed 7 bases from V and 4 bases from J; junction bases left unmatched: 10. Germline values: CDR1 SGHRS, CDR2 YFSETQ. The CDR3 length is 15 residues. CDR3 sequence (DNA): TGCGCCAGCGGCGCCGACAGGGTCCGCACCGGGGAGCTGTTTTTT. Protein sequence: CASGADRVRTGELFF.

This sequence joins TRBV11-1 and TRBJ1-2; TRBD1 matches at 8 bases. Germline CDR1 is SGHAT and CDR2 is FQDESV (reference sequence). The CDR3 spans 13 residues. V trimming: 5 bases; J trimming: 4 bases; junction bases outside the gene matches: 3. The CDR3: CASSRTGIYGYTF. DNA of the CDR3: TGTGCCAGCAGCCGGACAGGGATCTATGGCTACACCTTC. The whole variable domain, remainder taken from reference TRBV11-1 and TRBJ1-2, is EAEVAQSPRYKITEKSQAVAFWCDPISGHATLYWYRQILGQGPELLVQFQDESVVDDSQLPKDRFSAERLKGVDSTLKIQPAELGDSAMYLCASSRTGIYGYTFGSGTRLTVV.

The rearrangement uses TRBV3-1 (or the pseudogene TRBV3-2) and TRBJ1-2; no clear D. The V gene's germline CDR1 is LGHDT and CDR2 YNNKEL (reference sequence). The CDR3 has 14 amino acids. Trimming removed 1 base from V and 4 bases from J, with 10 bases in between. CDR3 amino acids: CASSQGGQAYGYTF. CDR3 DNA: TGTGCCAGCAGCCAAGGAGGGCAGGCCTATGGCTACACCTTC.

The chain couples TRBV27 to TRBJ2-7; 8 bases are shared with TRBD2. Germline lookup yields CDR1 MNHEY and CDR2 SMNVEV (reference sequence). V shed 5 bases, J shed 0 bases, and the junction held 9 bases outside the gene matches. The CDR3 is 16 amino acids. The CDR3 loop reads CASSARTSGNSYEQYF. The CDR3 nucleotides are TGTGCCAGCAGTGCCAGAACTAGCGGAAACTCCTACGAGCAGTACTTC.

This clone was seen once. V is TRBV5-6 and J is TRBJ2-7, with TRBD2 matching 8 bases. The CDR3 extends over 12 amino acids. V dropped 4 bases and J dropped 6; count of bases not matched to a gene: 3. Germline V gene sequence: CDR1 SGHDT, CDR2 YYEEEE. The CDR3 DNA reads TGTGCCAGCAGCGAACTAGCGGTCGAGCAGTACTTC. It codes for CASSELAVEQYF.

V is TRBV14 and J is TRBJ2-1; 7 bases align to TRBD2. V was pared by 0 bases and J by 7 bases, with 12 bases of the junction left unmatched. The CDR3 covers 17 residues. The germline V gene encodes CDR1 SGHDN and CDR2 FVKESK. In nucleotides, the CDR3 is TGTGCCAGCAGCCAAGACGGTTTTTCTAGCGGCCAGAATGAGCAGTTCTTC. This gives the protein CASSQDGFSSGQNEQFF.

The chain uses TRBV11-2 and TRBJ2-7; 8 nucleotides line up with TRBD2. This CDR3 has 14 amino acids. Germline V lookup: CDR1 SGHAT, CDR2 FQNNGV. V shed 5 bases, J shed 2 bases, and the junction held 5 bases outside the gene matches. The CDR3 reads CASSQTSGPYEQYF. Here the CDR3 DNA reads TGTGCCAGCAGCCAAACTAGCGGACCCTACGAGCAGTACTTC.

In this sample, this clone turned up a few times. The chain recombines TRBV5-1 with TRBJ2-5; D is undetermined. The V end was cut by 2 bases, the J end by 1 base, with 9 bases between. Germline CDR1 SGHRS, CDR2 YFSETQ. The CDR3 loop spans 14 amino acids. The CDR3, as DNA: TGCGCCAGCAGCTTTCTAGGTACCCAAGAGACCCAGTACTTC. Translating it yields CASSFLGTQETQYF.

V and J are TRBV3-1 (or the pseudogene TRBV3-2) and TRBJ2-6; 9 nucleotides align to TRBD1. Germline assignment: CDR1 LGHDT and CDR2 YNNKEL (reference sequence). This CDR3 is built from 16 residues. V lost 5 bases to trimming and J lost 0 bases; unmatched junction nucleotides: 2. For the CDR3, the DNA is TGTGCCAGCAGCTTGACAGGGGGCTCTGGGGCCAACGTCCTGACTTTC. It translates to CASSLTGGSGANVLTF.

V and J are TRBV12-5 and TRBJ2-7, with 9 bases fitting TRBD1. V shed 1 base and J 6 bases; nucleotides not matched to a gene: 10. This CDR3 spans 16 amino acids. Germline loops: CDR1 LGHNT, CDR2 FRNRAP. CDR3 in amino acids: CASGLDPDRGGCEQYF. In DNA form, the CDR3 reads TGTGCTAGTGGTTTGGACCCGGACAGGGGTGGGTGCGAGCAGTACTTC.

A few counts support this clone. This chain links TRBV5-4 with TRBJ2-1; D gene unclear. With 5 bases removed from V and 4 bases from J, the gap between germline ends came to 19 bases. The CDR3 runs 16 residues. Looked up from germline, CDR1 is SGHNT and CDR2 is YYREEE (reference sequence). The CDR3 loop reads CASSSGSGSRYNEQFF. The CDR3 region has the DNA TGTGCCAGCAGTTCAGGAAGTGGGTCCAGATACAATGAGCAGTTCTTC.

This clone was seen just once. The chain employs TRBV11-2 and TRBJ2-2; TRBD2 aligns across 12 bases. Germline V gene sequence: CDR1 SGHAT, CDR2 FQNNGV. The CDR3 sequence is 17 residues long. With V trimmed by 4 bases and J by 6 bases, 9 bases remained unmatched. CDR3 nucleotides: TGTGCCAGCAGCTCCTCCGGCCTAGCGGGGGGGCCCGGGGAGCTGTTTTTT. This codes for CASSSSGLAGGPGELFF.

CDR3 sequence (DNA): TGTGCCAGCAGCTTACGGTCCCAGGGCCACACTGAAGCTTTCTTT. Translation gives CASSLRSQGHTEAFF. J is TRBJ1-1 and V is TRBV7-9; tentative D call: TRBD1 (5 bases). Germline loops: CDR1 SEHNR, CDR2 FQNEAQ (reference sequence). CDR3 length: 15 residues. V was shortened by 2 bases and J by 3 bases, with 13 bases between the two germline ends.

This clone showed up just a few times. The chain links TRBV3-1 (or the pseudogene TRBV3-2) to TRBJ2-2; 9 nucleotides agree with TRBD2. V trimming: 5 bases; J trimming: 5 bases; junction bases outside the gene matches: 6. The CDR3 consists of 15 residues. Germline CDR1 reads LGHDT; CDR2 reads YNNKEL (reference sequence). In DNA form, the CDR3 reads TGTGCCAGCAGCGGCGGGAGGGCGTTTACCGGGGAGCTGTTTTTT. Encoded protein: CASSGGRAFTGELFF.

The table lists this clone with a few counts. V gene TRBV19 combines with J gene TRBJ2-2; 7 bases agree with TRBD2. Germline trimming cut 9 bases from V and 3 bases from J; bases unmatched to any gene: 10. The CDR3 is 15 amino acids. CDR1 is LNHDA and CDR2 is SQIVND in the germline V gene (reference sequence). Written as DNA, the CDR3 is TGTGCCAGCCTCGAGGTGGGAGGGCACACCGGGGAGCTGTTTTTT. Protein: CASLEVGGHTGELFF.